This T cell receptor beta chain emerged from a study of blood T cell repertoires in COVID-19 (dated by TCRdb to 2018 to 2021). With respect to the entire study: Collaborator samples came from the United States, Italy and Spain and covered acute and convalescent phases of COVID-19. Sample metadata almost always included a de-identified subject ID, COVID-19 status, age in years and sex. The samples were drawn from the first 160 participants of the ongoing ImmuneRACE study and from 950 to 1,500 subjects provided by 6 global collaborators. The dataset comprised deeply sampled blood TCRbeta repertoires from subjects exposed to, actively infected with, or recovered from COVID-19. A freely available public database, intended as a resource for researchers studying the immune response to SARS-CoV-2, is where the repertoires were released. The material from the prospective study consisted of cDNA or gDNA derived from T cells, B-cell-depleted T cells, or PBMCs. Where HLA class I and class II types were available, the types were taken from metadata supplied by the sample provider, not from assay-based typing.

The collaborating institutions used their own protocols to collect whole blood in K2EDTA tubes. For TCRbeta analysis, collaborator samples were shipped as frozen whole blood, as isolated PBMCs, or as DNA extracted from either sample type. Study-wide findings and limitations: The amount of clinical and demographic metadata varied by source and participant and was provided uncurated.

The CDR3, cysteine through phenylalanine, is 17 amino acids long. Only CDR3 DNA is held: 51 bases, read in frame from base 1. CDR1 and CDR2 are drawn from the germline V gene (reference sequence): SGHNT, YYREEE. V and J are truncated by 9 bases and 5 bases respectively, leaving an intervening sequence of 29 bases. TCRbeta CDR3 regions were amplified from genomic DNA using the immunoSEQ Assay, a bias-controlled multiplex PCR. The authors' pipeline ran thus. The number of nucleated cells in each sample was estimated by amplification of reference gene primers within the assay. To quantify the absolute abundance of each unique TCRbeta CDR3 rearrangement, sequence reads were collapsed and filtered. For each sample, productive Simpson clonality was calculated as the square root of Simpson's diversity index across productive rearrangements. The immuneACCESS repertoire file appears here via TCRdb, limited to in-frame rearrangements. These files lack a portion of the clones; in checked studies, under half of the deficit traces to unresolved V genes, and the cause of the others is not known. That table gives V, J and clone size, and the DNA gave D and trimming. This sample gives around 30,000 clones in total; 65% to 90% of them show up just once. Almost 25% of the sample rests with the top ten.

Note on this clone: Its antigen is currently not known. The input lacks base qualities; no much larger clone sits a single base away.

The TCR sequence derives from a human donor in a cohort sampled during active COVID-19. The chain is made from TRBV5-4 and TRBJ2-5, with TRBD2 tentatively as D gene (6 bases match). The sample consisted of peripheral blood. The DNA sequence is as follows: TGTGCCATCAAACAATCCGCCGGGGCGCGGGGAGTGGAGACCCAGTACTTC. The translation is CAIKQSAGARGVETQYF.